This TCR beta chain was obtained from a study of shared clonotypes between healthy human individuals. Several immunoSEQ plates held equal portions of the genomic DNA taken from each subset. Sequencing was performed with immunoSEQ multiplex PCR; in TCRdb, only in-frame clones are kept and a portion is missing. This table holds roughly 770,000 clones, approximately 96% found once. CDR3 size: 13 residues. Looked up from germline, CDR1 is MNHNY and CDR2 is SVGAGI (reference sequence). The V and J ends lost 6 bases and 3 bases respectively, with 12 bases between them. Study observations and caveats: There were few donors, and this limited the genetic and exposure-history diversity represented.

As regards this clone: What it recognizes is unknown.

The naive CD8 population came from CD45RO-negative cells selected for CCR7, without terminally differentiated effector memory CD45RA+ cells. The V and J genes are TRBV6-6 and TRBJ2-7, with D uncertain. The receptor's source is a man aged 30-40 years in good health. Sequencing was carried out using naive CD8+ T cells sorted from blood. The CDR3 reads CASSPSLVYEQYF. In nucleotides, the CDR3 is TGTGCCAGCAGCCCTTCCCTAGTCTACGAGCAGTACTTC.